Reported below is one T cell receptor beta chain. This sample is part of a study of regulatory T cells in long-lasting Graves disease. Trimming removed 1 base from V and 2 bases from J; junction bases left unmatched: 14. CDR3 length: 19 residues. Germline V gives CDR1 SQVTM, CDR2 ANQGSEA. Time point noted: persistent/refractory GD, antithyroid drugs over 5 years with positive TRAb. Generation of the TCR library employed RNA extracted from PBMCs. Combining iRepertoire HTBI primers with Arm-PCR of CDR3 regions, the authors built TCR beta libraries. TCRdb used MiXCR to reprocess the multiplex PCR reads, holding one entry per CDR3 protein. Altogether around 430,000 distinct CDR3 sequences are present, approximately 23% being singletons, with the ten largest covering around 12%.

Sequenced material: peripheral blood mononuclear cells (PBMCs), taken when the disease was refractory, from a patient treated with antithyroid drugs. This sequence originates from a female donor with Graves disease. V gene TRBV29-1 combines with J gene TRBJ2-2; TRBD1 matches at 9 bases. The CDR3 nucleotides are TGCAGCGTTGAAGTTTGGGGCCTCGGGACAGGGTTAAACACCGGGGAGCTGTTTTTT. Protein sequence: CSVEVWGLGTGLNTGELFF.